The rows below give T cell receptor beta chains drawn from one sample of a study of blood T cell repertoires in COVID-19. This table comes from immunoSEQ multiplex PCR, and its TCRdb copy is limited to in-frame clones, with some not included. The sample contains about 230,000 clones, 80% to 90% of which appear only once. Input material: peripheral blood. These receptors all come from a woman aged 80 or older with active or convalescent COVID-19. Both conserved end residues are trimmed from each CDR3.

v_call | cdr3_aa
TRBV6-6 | ASSIGSQGRTYEQY
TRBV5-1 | ASSLSGVSGANVLT
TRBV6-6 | ASSYGGLAGNYEQY
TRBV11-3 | ASSLPSGGAKDTQY
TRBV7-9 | ASSVNRGGVYEQY
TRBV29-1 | SAGGSGGARELF
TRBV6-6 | ASSFGTGGSYEQY
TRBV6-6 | ASRDRGRRSTEAF
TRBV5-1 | ASSVGLARIADTQY
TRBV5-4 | ASSSGSTSGNTIY
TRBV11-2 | ASSARGHTGTSGNTIY
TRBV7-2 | ASSLILGNSRVPEQF
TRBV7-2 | ASSLAGTYEKLF
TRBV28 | ASSSATGATDTQY